This TCR beta chain was identified in a study of CD8+CD57+ T cells in acquired aplastic anemia. Findings and caveats of the study: Between patients and controls, CD8+ Simpson's diversity did not vary significantly.

Looked up from germline, CDR1 is SQVTM and CDR2 is ANQGSEA. The CDR3 length is 14 residues. Only one count was recorded for this clonotype. No antigen is known for it. Genomic DNA templated the TCR beta VDJ and CDR3 profiling. Each CDR3 protein is one row after TCRdb ran MiXCR on the reads. The profile covers under 200,000 distinct CDR3 sequences, with more than 40% appearing a single time and 30% to 40% taken by the ten largest. Patients included in sequencing had previously demonstrated CD8+CD57+ cell expansion by flow cytometry. Patients uniformly had severe acquired aplastic anemia. The J gene is TRBJ2-1, the V gene TRBV29-1, with 8 bases that match TRBD2. This receptor was obtained from a human donor with aplastic anemia. Material for sequencing was sorted CD4+, CD8+, or CD8+CD57+ T cells (not recorded which) from PBMCs. The CDR3 coding sequence is TGCAGGGCCGGGAGGGGGAGCTCCTACAATGAGCAGTTCTTC. This encodes CRAGRGSSYNEQFF.